The clone carrying this T cell receptor beta chain was observed many times. Antigen specificity is unknown. The sample is drawn from a study of CD8+CD57+ T cells in acquired aplastic anemia. Study-level information: The DNA of sorted CD4+ and CD8+ cells averaged about 3 ug.

It was genomic DNA that served as the template for profiling TCR beta VDJ and CDR3. MiXCR was run by TCRdb on the reads, yielding one entry per CDR3 protein. The sample holds fewer than 250,000 distinct CDR3 sequences; 40% to 50% are singletons and the top ten take less than 9%. Selection for sequencing was limited to patients who had shown CD8+CD57+ cell expansion by flow cytometry. Patients were treatment-naive when blood was sampled. There are 15 residues in the CDR3. Trimming pared 0 bases from V and 0 bases from J, leaving 9 bases between. CDR1 and CDR2 from the germline V gene are SGDLS and YYNGEE. Points from the study as a whole: Patients and controls shared twenty-nine CD8+ CDR3 sequences, highly expressed in patients.

Sequences were obtained from sorted CD4+, CD8+, or CD8+CD57+ T cells (not recorded which) from PBMCs. The clonotype was recovered from a human donor with aplastic anemia. This chain connects TRBV9 to TRBJ1-1, with D possibly matching TRBD1 (6 bases). This CDR3 is CASSVDDRMNTEAFF. The CDR3 DNA sequence: TGTGCCAGCAGCGTAGATGACAGGATGAACACTGAAGCTTTCTTT.